What follows are 26 T cell receptor beta chains derived from one specimen sequenced in a study of blood T cell repertoires in COVID-19. TCRdb keeps only in-frame clones here, not all; method: immunoSEQ multiplex PCR. Here the sample spans about 180,000 clones, approximately 88% being singletons. The material sequenced was PBMCs or T cells enriched from blood (not recorded which). These receptors were taken from a woman aged 18-29 years who had recovered from COVID-19.

The J gene is TRBJ2-2, the V gene TRBV7-9, with TRBD2 matching over 8 bases. Unmatched junction bases numbered 7, after V lost 1 base and J lost 6 bases. The germline V gene has CDR1 SEHNR and CDR2 FQNEAQ (reference sequence). The CDR3 consists of 16 residues. This CDR3 is CASSLGLREAAGELFF. DNA of the CDR3: TGTGCCAGCAGCTTAGGTTTGCGGGAGGCGGCCGGGGAGCTGTTTTTT.

The chain recombines TRBV15 with TRBJ2-1, with TRBD2 matching 12 bases. The V gene end was trimmed by 0 bases and the J gene end by 5 bases; junction bases not matched to a gene: 5. Germline CDR1 reads LNHNV; CDR2 reads YYDKDF (reference sequence). The CDR3 runs to 17 residues. The CDR3 coding sequence is TGTGCCACCAGCAGAGATCGCCTAGCGGGGGGGAACAATGAGCAGTTCTTC. It is translated as CATSRDRLAGGNNEQFF.

In this sample, this clone turned up once. This chain connects TRBV11-3 to TRBJ1-1; a possible D gene is TRBD1 (5 bases). Germline CDR1 reads SGHNT; CDR2 reads YENEEA. Trimming stripped 2 bases from V and 9 bases from J, with 22 bases between. This CDR3 spans 16 amino acids. The CDR3 nucleotides read TGTGCCAGCAGCTTATTCGGGGGATTCTCTCGCCGAAAAGCTTTCTTT. This codes for CASSLFGGFSRRKAFF.

This clone was seen only a few times. The V gene is TRBV28, the J gene TRBJ1-5; possibly TRBD1 for D (6 bases). Germline V gives CDR1 MDHEN, CDR2 SYDVKM. This CDR3 region has 14 residues. Trimming shortened V by 6 bases and J by 5 bases, and 14 bases separated the two germline ends. The CDR3 DNA sequence: TGTGCCAGCAGATCAATTACAGGGTATCAGCCCCAGCATTTT. This encodes CASRSITGYQPQHF.

The rearrangement uses TRBV11-2 and TRBJ2-7; D unresolved. The CDR3 sequence is 18 residues long. V lost 3 bases and J 0 bases, leaving 21 bases between the germline ends. CDR1 is SGHAT and CDR2 is FQNNGV in the germline V gene. CDR3: CASSFRSAAGSSSYEQYF. Written as DNA, the CDR3 is TGTGCCAGCAGCTTCAGGTCGGCAGCTGGTTCGAGCTCCTACGAGCAGTACTTC.

CDR3 bases: TGCGCCAGCAGCCAAGATTGGAGCTGGGGAGGGGGCTCCTACAATGAGCAGTTCTTC. Its translation: CASSQDWSWGGGSYNEQFF. This chain uses TRBV4-3 with TRBJ2-1; D is possibly TRBD2 (7 bases). CDR3 length equals 19 residues. The germline gives CDR1 LGHNA, CDR2 YSLEER. Between the trimmed V and J ends, which lost 0 bases and 0 bases, there was a span of 18 bases.

This chain links TRBV6-5 with TRBJ1-5, with D perhaps TRBD1 (5 bases). The CDR3 sequence is 13 residues long. Germline CDR1 MNHEY, CDR2 SVGAGI. Trimming removed 7 bases at V and 2 bases at J, with 9 bases between. CDR3 residues: CASTAGGNQPQHF. The CDR3 nucleotides read TGTGCCAGCACTGCGGGGGGCAATCAGCCCCAGCATTTT.

This clone was picked up one time. The CDR3: CSASTSSSYEQYF. As DNA, the CDR3 is TGCAGTGCTAGTACTAGTTCTTCCTACGAGCAGTACTTC. V usage is TRBV20-1 and J usage is TRBJ2-7, with a weak D call TRBD2 (5 bases). The V gene's germline CDR1 is DFQATT and CDR2 SNEGSKA (reference sequence). V lost 3 bases and J lost 1, with 10 bases in between. The CDR3 extends over 13 amino acids.

The rearrangement links TRBV4-2 to TRBJ2-7, with a tentative D call TRBD1 (6 bases). Germline CDR1 LGHNA, CDR2 YNFKEQ. The germline V and J ends were trimmed by 4 bases and 0 bases, with 13 bases remaining between them. The CDR3 extends over 15 amino acids. CDR3 sequence (DNA): TGTGCCAGCAGCCCCCGGGACATGAGCTCCTACGAGCAGTACTTC. Protein: CASSPRDMSSYEQYF.

V usage is TRBV3-1 (or the pseudogene TRBV3-2) and J usage is TRBJ1-5; TRBD1 is a possible D gene (5 bases). This CDR3 is built from 14 residues. Germline V gives CDR1 LGHDT, CDR2 YNNKEL (reference sequence). V dropped 3 bases and J dropped 6 bases, with 12 bases sitting between them. The CDR3 protein is CASSQGGRVQPQHF. The CDR3 nucleotides are TGTGCCAGCAGCCAGGGGGGTAGGGTTCAGCCCCAGCATTTT.

The V call is TRBV6-5, the J call TRBJ1-2, with D unclear. V was clipped by 6 bases and J by 1 base, with 12 bases between them. This CDR3 contains 14 residues. Germline V gene data show CDR1 as MNHEY and CDR2 as SVGAGI. The CDR3 sequence: CASRPLRDNYGYTF. CDR3 sequence (DNA): TGTGCCAGCAGACCGCTCCGGGATAACTATGGCTACACCTTC.

This chain connects TRBV19 to TRBJ2-2; a possible D gene is TRBD2 (7 bases). Deletions cut 7 bases from V and 3 bases from J, with 15 bases between. The CDR3 sequence is 15 residues long. The germline CDR1 and CDR2 sequences are LNHDA and SQIVND (reference sequence). This chain's CDR3 is CASTERGGDTGELFF. CDR3 sequence (DNA): TGTGCCAGTACCGAAAGGGGGGGCGACACCGGGGAGCTGTTTTTT.

The chain carries TRBV11-3 and TRBJ2-3, with TRBD2 matching over 11 bases. The CDR3 length is 16 residues. CDR1 SGHNT and CDR2 YENEEA come from the germline V gene. V shed 1 base and J 6 bases; nucleotides not matched to a gene: 6. CDR3 region: CASSLGLAGGEDTQYF. The CDR3 DNA sequence: TGTGCCAGCAGCTTAGGCCTAGCGGGGGGTGAGGATACGCAGTATTTT.

V usage is TRBV5-8 and J usage is TRBJ1-1; D remains ambiguous. This CDR3 is 16 amino acids long. Germline CDR1 is SGHTS and CDR2 is YDEGEE. V was trimmed by 1 base and J by 6 bases, leaving 19 bases between them. The CDR3 reads CASSLFGGFQSSEAFF. CDR3 in DNA: TGTGCCAGCAGCTTGTTTGGCGGTTTTCAGTCTTCTGAAGCTTTCTTT.

V is TRBV5-4 and J is TRBJ2-2, with TRBD2 matching 9 bases. V shed 5 bases and J 3 bases; nucleotides not matched to a gene: 2. CDR3 size: 14 residues. Germline CDR1 and CDR2: SGHNT and YYREEE (reference sequence). This CDR3 reads CASRASGDTGELFF. The CDR3 DNA reads as TGTGCCAGCAGGGCTAGCGGGGACACCGGGGAGCTGTTTTTT.

The chain carries TRBV7-9 and TRBJ1-3; a weak D match, TRBD1 (5 bases). The CDR3 is 12 residues long. The germline V gene encodes CDR1 SEHNR and CDR2 FQNEAQ (reference sequence). Trimming took 1 base from V and 11 from J, leaving 9 bases between them. The CDR3 loop is CASSLDPGPIYF. CDR3 DNA sequence: TGTGCCAGCAGCTTAGATCCAGGGCCCATATATTTT.

This chain connects TRBV28 to TRBJ1-6; 11 bases are a match to TRBD1. Germline loops: CDR1 MDHEN, CDR2 SYDVKM. Germline trimming cut 8 bases from V and 9 bases from J; bases unmatched to any gene: 6. The CDR3 spans 14 residues. CDR3 residues: CASRTGGASSPLHF. CDR3 nucleotide sequence: TGTGCCAGCCGGACAGGGGGCGCCTCTTCACCCCTCCACTTT.

This chain links TRBV7-9 with TRBJ1-1; a possible D gene is TRBD1 (5 bases). Germline CDR1 is SEHNR and CDR2 is FQNEAQ (reference sequence). V was cut by 5 bases and J by 10 bases, with 8 bases left in between. This CDR3 region has 10 residues. The CDR3 sequence: CASSTGGAFF. The CDR3 nucleotides read TGTGCCAGCAGCACAGGTGGAGCTTTCTTT.

This clone has just a few counts. The V call is TRBV5-1, the J call TRBJ1-4; no firm D call. The CDR3 spans 14 residues. Germline-derived CDR1 and CDR2 are SGHRS and YFSETQ. V was pared by 6 bases and J by 3 bases, with 12 bases between. In DNA form, the CDR3 reads TGCGCCAGCAACTTCGGCAGGTCTAATGAAAAACTGTTTTTT. As protein: CASNFGRSNEKLFF. The full variable domain, rest sourced from reference TRBV5-1 and TRBJ1-4, is KAGVTQTPRYLIKTRGQQVTLSCSPISGHRSVSWYQQTPGQGLQFLFEYFSETQRNKGNFPGRFSGRQFSNSRSEMNVSTLELGDSALYLCASNFGRSNEKLFFGSGTQLSVL.

V usage is TRBV7-2 and J usage is TRBJ1-1; D not resolved. CDR3 length equals 13 residues. Trimming stripped 4 bases from V and 7 bases from J, with 13 bases between. Germline V CDR1 and CDR2: SGHTA, FQGNSA. CDR3 in DNA: TGTGCCAGCAGCTCCCAGAATCCATATGAAGCTTTCTTT. It encodes CASSSQNPYEAFF.

The V gene is TRBV5-1, the J gene TRBJ2-3; 8 bases align to TRBD1. Per germline, CDR1 SGHRS and CDR2 YFSETQ. The CDR3 totals 17 residues. V gave up 4 bases and J gave up 0 bases; unmatched junction bases: 10. This CDR3 is CASSPPTGTGSTDTQYF. The CDR3 DNA follows: TGCGCCAGCAGCCCCCCGACCGGGACAGGAAGCACAGATACGCAGTATTTT.

This chain links TRBV28 with TRBJ2-7; TRBD2 agrees at 7 bases. Germline lookup yields CDR1 MDHEN and CDR2 SYDVKM. The CDR3 has 14 residues. The J segment lost 0 bases and the V segment lost 9 bases, leaving 8 bases of the junction unmatched. The CDR3 DNA is TGTGCCAGTAGAGACGGGGGGAGCTCCTACGAGCAGTACTTC. Its protein product is CASRDGGSSYEQYF.

The V call is TRBV6-5, the J call TRBJ1-2; 10 positions agree with TRBD1. The junction had 7 bases not matched to a gene; V was cut back by 0 bases and J by 6 bases. The CDR3 length is 16 residues. Germline values: CDR1 MNHEY, CDR2 SVGAGI. The CDR3 loop is CASSYSVGDRGDGYTF. The CDR3 DNA reads TGTGCCAGCAGTTACTCCGTTGGGGACAGGGGTGATGGCTACACCTTC.

A few counts support this clone. CDR3: CATAAGTGVSTDTQYF. DNA of the CDR3: TGTGCCACCGCGGCCGGGACAGGGGTGAGCACAGATACGCAGTATTTT. V gene TRBV24-1 combines with J gene TRBJ2-3; 10 bases fit TRBD1. From germline, CDR1 is KGHDR and CDR2 SFDVKD. The CDR3 sequence is 16 residues long. V lost 9 bases and J lost 0; bases outside the gene matches: 8.

The chain joins TRBV7-8 to TRBJ1-1, with TRBD1 matching 7 bases. This CDR3 contains 15 residues. Germline loops: CDR1 SGHVS, CDR2 FQNEAQ. The V segment lost 5 bases and the J segment 0 bases; nucleotides outside the gene matches: 6. Here the CDR3 reads CASSMDRTLNTEAFF. CDR3 DNA sequence: TGTGCCAGCAGCATGGACAGGACTCTGAACACTGAAGCTTTCTTT.

The CDR3 nucleotides are TGTGCCAGCAGCGAACCTCATCCGGGACAGTTTGGCACCGGGGAGCTGTTTTTT. Protein: CASSEPHPGQFGTGELFF. This rearrangement joins TRBV21-1 to TRBJ2-2; the table's TRBD1 call for D was not verified on the DNA. TRBV21-1 constitutes a pseudogene. The CDR3 length is 18 residues.